This T cell receptor beta chain was sequenced during a study of identical twins. Template switching (which added a universal primer site) was used, and cDNA carried unique molecular identifiers. One entry per CDR3 protein results from TCRdb running MiXCR on the 5' RACE reads. Among roughly 250,000 distinct CDR3 sequences listed, over 12% were seen once. As for this clonotype: No antigen is known for it.

The ends lost 6 bases at V and 13 bases at J; junction bases unmatched: 12. CDR1 SNHLY and CDR2 FYNNEI come from the germline V gene. CDR3 length: 13 amino acids. Study outcomes and limitations: A lower insertion count was a feature of abundant cord blood beta clonotypes, with no such feature in memory repertoires. Conclusions were based on cross-sectional statistical analysis, without following the same donors. Models underestimated out-of-frame TCR alpha sharing in monozygotic twins.

The origin of this receptor is a woman between 18 and 29 years old in good health. Material: memory (CD45RO+) T cells sorted from blood. V is TRBV2 and J is TRBJ2-1; 7 nucleotides line up with TRBD1. This CDR3 reads CASRTGQSFGQFF. The CDR3 DNA reads as TGTGCCAGCAGGACGGGACAGTCATTCGGTCAGTTCTTC. Based on the CDR3 plus reference TRBV2 and TRBJ2-1, the full variable domain is EPEVTQTPSHQVTQMGQEVILRCVPISNHLYFYWYRQILGQKVEFLVSFYNNEISEKSEIFDDQFSVERPDGSNFTLKIRSTKLEDSAMYFCASRTGQSFGQFFGPGTRLTVL.